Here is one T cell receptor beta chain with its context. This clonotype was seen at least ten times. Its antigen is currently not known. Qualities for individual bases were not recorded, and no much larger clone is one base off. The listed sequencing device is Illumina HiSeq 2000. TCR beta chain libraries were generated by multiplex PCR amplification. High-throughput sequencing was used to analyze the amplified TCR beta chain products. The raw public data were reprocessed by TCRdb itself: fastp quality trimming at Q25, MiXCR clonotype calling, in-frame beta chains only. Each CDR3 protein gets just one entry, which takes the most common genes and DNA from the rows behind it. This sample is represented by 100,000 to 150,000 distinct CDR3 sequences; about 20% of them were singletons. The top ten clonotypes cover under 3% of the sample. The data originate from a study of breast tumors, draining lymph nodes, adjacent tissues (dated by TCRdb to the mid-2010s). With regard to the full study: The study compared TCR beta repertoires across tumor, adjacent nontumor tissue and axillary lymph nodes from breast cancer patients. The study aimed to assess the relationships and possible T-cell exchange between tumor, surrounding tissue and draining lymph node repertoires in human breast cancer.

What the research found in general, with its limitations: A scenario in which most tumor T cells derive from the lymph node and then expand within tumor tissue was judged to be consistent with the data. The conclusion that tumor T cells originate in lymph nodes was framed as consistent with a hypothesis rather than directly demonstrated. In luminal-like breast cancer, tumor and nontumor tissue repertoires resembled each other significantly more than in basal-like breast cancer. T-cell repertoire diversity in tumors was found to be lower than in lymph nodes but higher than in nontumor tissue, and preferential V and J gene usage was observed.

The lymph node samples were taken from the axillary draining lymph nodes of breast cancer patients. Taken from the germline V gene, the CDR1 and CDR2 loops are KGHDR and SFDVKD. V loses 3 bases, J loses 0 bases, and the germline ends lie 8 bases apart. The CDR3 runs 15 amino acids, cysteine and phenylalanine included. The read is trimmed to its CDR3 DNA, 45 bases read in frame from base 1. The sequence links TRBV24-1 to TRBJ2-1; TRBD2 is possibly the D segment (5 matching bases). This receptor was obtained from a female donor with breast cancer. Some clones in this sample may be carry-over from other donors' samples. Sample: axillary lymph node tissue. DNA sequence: TGTGCCACCAGTGATCCGGGAAGCTCCTACAATGAGCAGTTCTTC. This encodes CATSDPGSSYNEQFF.